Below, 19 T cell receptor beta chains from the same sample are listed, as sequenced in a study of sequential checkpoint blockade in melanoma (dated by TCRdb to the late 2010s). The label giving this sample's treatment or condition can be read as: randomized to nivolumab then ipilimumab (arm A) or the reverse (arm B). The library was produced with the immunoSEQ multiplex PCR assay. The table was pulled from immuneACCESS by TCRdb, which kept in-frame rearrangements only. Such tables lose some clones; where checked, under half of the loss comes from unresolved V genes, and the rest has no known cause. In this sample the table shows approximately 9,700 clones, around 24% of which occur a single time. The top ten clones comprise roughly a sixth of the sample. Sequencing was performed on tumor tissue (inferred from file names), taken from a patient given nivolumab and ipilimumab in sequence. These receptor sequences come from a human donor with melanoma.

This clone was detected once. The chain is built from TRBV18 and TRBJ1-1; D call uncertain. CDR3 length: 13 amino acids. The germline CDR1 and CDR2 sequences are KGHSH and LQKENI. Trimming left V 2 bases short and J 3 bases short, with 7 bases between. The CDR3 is CASSPAGDTEAFF. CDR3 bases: TGTGCCAGCTCACCAGCGGGTGACACTGAAGCTTTCTTT.

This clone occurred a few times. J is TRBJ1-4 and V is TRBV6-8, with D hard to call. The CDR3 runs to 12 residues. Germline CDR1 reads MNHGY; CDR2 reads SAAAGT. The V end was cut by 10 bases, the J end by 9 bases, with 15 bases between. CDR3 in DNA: TGTGCCATCAGCGGGGAGAGCCAAAAACTGTTTTTT. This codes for CAISGESQKLFF.

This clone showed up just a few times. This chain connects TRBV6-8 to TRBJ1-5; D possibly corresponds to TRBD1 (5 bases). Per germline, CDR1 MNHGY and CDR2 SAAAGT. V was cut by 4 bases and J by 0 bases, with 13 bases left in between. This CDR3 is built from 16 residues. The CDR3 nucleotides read TGTGCCAGCAGTTCCCCCCGGACATTTAGCAATCAGCCCCAGCATTTT. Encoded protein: CASSSPRTFSNQPQHF.

CDR3 bases: TGTGCCAGCACCCGTGGCACCGGGGAGCTGTTTTTT. This encodes CASTRGTGELFF. The rearrangement joins TRBV28 to TRBJ2-2; D unclear. Trimming left V 7 bases short and J 4 bases short, with 7 bases between. The V gene's germline CDR1 is MDHEN and CDR2 SYDVKM. There are 12 residues in the CDR3. The full variable domain, its missing parts supplied by reference TRBV28 and TRBJ2-2, is DVKVTQSSRYLVKRTGEKVFLECVQDMDHENMFWYRQDPGLGLRLIYFSYDVKMKEKGDIPEGYSVSREKKERFSLILESASTNQTSMYLCASTRGTGELFFGEGSRLTVL.

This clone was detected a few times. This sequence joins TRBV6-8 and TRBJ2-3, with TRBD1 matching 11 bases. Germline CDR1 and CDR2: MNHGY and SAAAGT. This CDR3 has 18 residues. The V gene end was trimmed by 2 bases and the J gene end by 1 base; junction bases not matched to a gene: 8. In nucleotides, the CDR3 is TGTGCCAGCAGTTACGGACAGGGGGCCTTGGCTGGCACAGATACGCAGTATTTT. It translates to CASSYGQGALAGTDTQYF.

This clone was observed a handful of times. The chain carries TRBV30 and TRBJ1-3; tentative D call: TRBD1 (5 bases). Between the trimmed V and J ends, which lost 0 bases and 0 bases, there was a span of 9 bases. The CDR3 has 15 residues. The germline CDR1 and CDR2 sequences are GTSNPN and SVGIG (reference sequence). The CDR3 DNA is TGTGCCTGGAGTGTACGACAGTTCTCTGGAAACACCATATATTTT. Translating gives CAWSVRQFSGNTIYF.

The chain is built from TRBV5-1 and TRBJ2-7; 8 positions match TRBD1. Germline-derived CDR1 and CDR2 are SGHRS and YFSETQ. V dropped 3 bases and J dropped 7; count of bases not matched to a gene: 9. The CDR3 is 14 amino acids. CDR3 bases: TGCGCCAGCAGCTGGACTGACAGGGGCCTGGAGCAGTACTTC. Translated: CASSWTDRGLEQYF.

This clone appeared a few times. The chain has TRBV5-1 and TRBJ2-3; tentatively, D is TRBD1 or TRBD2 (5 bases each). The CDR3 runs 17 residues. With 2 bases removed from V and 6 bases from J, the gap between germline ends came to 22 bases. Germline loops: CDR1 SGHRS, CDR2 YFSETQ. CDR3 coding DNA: TGCGCCAGCAGCTTAGGTCACCGGGACCAATTACTTGATACGCAGTATTTT. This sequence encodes CASSLGHRDQLLDTQYF.

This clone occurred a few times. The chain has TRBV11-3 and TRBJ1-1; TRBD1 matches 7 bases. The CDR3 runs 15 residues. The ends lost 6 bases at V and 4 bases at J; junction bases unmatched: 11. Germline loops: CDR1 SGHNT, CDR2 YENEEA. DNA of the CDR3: TGTGCCAGCAGGACAATGAAGGGGGCCGGCACTGAAGCTTTCTTT. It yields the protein CASRTMKGAGTEAFF.

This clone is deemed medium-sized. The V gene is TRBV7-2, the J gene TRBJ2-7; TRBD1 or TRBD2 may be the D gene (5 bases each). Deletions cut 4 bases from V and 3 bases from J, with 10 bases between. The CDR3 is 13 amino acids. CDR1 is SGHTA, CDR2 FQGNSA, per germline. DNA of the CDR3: TGTGCCAGCAGCTCGGGACCGAACTACGAGCAGTACTTC. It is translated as CASSSGPNYEQYF.

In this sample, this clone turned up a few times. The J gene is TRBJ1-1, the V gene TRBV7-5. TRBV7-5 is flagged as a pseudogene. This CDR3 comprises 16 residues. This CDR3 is CASSPLIDGGVTEAFF. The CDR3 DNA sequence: TGTGCCAGCAGCCCATTGATCGACGGGGGTGTCACTGAAGCTTTCTTT.

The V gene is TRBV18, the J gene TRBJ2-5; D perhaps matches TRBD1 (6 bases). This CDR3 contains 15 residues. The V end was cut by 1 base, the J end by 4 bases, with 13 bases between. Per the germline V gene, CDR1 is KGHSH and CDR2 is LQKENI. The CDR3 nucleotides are TGTGCCAGCTCACCACAACAGGGTGAGGGAGAGACCCAGTACTTC. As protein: CASSPQQGEGETQYF.

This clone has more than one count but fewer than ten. The CDR3 spells CASTIDPGQLYTF. The CDR3 region has the DNA TGTGCCAGCACCATAGACCCCGGACAGCTCTACACCTTC. The rearrangement links TRBV28 to TRBJ1-2; D perhaps matches TRBD1 (6 bases). V was shortened by 7 bases and J by 10 bases, with 19 bases between the two germline ends. The CDR3 totals 13 residues. The germline V gene encodes CDR1 MDHEN and CDR2 SYDVKM.

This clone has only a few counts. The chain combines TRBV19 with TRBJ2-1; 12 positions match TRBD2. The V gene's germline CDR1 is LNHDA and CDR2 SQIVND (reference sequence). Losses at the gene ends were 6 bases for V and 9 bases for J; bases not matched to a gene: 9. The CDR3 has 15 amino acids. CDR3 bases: TGTGCCAGTAGGGGTTTGACTAGCGGGAGAGTTGAGCAGTTCTTC. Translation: CASRGLTSGRVEQFF.

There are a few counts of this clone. CDR3 in amino acids: CASNDGRVGGYTF. For the CDR3, the DNA is TGTGCCAGCAACGATGGCAGGGTAGGCGGCTACACCTTC. The chain couples TRBV12-5 to TRBJ1-2, with a tentative D call TRBD1 (5 bases). Per germline, CDR1 LGHNT and CDR2 FRNRAP. This CDR3 region has 13 residues.

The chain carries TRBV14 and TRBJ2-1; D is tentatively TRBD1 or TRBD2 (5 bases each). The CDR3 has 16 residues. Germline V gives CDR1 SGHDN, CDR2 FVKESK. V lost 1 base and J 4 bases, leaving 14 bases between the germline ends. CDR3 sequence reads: CASSQVTARGYNEQFF. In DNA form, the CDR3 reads TGTGCCAGCAGCCAAGTAACAGCGAGGGGTTACAATGAGCAGTTCTTC.

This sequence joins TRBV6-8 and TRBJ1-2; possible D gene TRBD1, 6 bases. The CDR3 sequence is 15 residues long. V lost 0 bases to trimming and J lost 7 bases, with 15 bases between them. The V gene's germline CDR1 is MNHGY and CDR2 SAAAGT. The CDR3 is CASSYSNRAEAGYTF. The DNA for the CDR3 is TGTGCCAGCAGTTACTCGAACAGGGCTGAGGCTGGCTACACCTTC.

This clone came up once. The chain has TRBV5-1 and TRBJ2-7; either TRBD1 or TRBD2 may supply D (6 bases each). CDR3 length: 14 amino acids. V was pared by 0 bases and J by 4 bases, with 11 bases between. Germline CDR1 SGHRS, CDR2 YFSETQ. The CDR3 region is CASSLEGGDYEQYF. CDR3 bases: TGCGCCAGCAGCTTGGAGGGGGGAGATTACGAGCAGTACTTC.

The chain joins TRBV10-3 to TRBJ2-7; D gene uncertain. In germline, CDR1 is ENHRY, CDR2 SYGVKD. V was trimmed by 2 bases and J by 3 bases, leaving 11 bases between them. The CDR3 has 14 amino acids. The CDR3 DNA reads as TGTGCCATCAGTGAGCAGCAGCCATACTACGAGCAGTACTTC. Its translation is CAISEQQPYYEQYF.